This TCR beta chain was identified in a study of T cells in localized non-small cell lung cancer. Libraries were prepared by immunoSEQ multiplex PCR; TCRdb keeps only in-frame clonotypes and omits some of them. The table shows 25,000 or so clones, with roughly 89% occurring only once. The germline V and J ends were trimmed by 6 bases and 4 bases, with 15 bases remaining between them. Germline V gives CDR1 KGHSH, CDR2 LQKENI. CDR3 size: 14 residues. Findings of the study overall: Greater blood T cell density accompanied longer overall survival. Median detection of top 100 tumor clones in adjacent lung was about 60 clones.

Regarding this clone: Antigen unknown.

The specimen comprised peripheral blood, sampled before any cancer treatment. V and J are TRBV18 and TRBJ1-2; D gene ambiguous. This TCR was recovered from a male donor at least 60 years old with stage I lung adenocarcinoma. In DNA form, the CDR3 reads TGTGCCAGCTCCCCTAGGGATCGGAGCTATGGCTACACCTTC. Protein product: CASSPRDRSYGYTF.